This T cell receptor (beta chain) originates from a study of blood T cells in healthy people across ages. Findings and limits, study-wide: Diversity figures based on one million T cells were deemed too low.

Losses at the gene ends were 4 bases for V and 5 bases for J; bases not matched to a gene: 8. Germline loops: CDR1 SGHNT, CDR2 YYREEE (reference sequence). The CDR3 is made up of 14 amino acids. Comment on this clonotype: The antigen is undetermined.

Through a sample-barcoded 5' primer and a J-beta primer mix, a second PCR was run for about 7 to 12 cycles. Every cDNA molecule carried a tag from a template-switch adaptor bearing 12 random nucleotides. TCRdb reprocessed the 5' RACE reads via MiXCR and lists one record per CDR3 protein. The sample gives 1,300,000 or so distinct CDR3 sequences, 59% of which show up once; over 6.5% is in the top ten. Individuals who donated were healthy Caucasians from Russia aged roughly 6 to 100. Isolation of PBMCs gave at least 6.5 million cells per sample. The sequencing input was blood. The TCR was taken from a young man in good health. The chain combines TRBV5-4 with TRBJ1-1; the match to TRBD1 covers 7 bases. The CDR3 sequence: CASSPQGVVTEAFF. CDR3 nucleotide sequence: TGTGCCAGCAGCCCGCAGGGGGTAGTTACTGAAGCTTTCTTT. Using reference TRBV5-4 and TRBJ1-1 for the parts outside the CDR3, the full variable domain is ETGVTQSPTHLIKTRGQQVTLRCSSQSGHNTVSWYQQALGQGPQFIFQYYREEENGRGNFPPRFSGLQFPNYSSELNVNALELDDSALYLCASSPQGVVTEAFFGQGTRLTVV.